The 18 T cell receptor beta chains below all came from one sample that was sequenced in a study of blood T cells in healthy people across ages (dated by TCRdb to about 2015). Receptors were amplified or captured by 5' RACE. The instrument was an Illumina HiSeq 2500. A second about 7 to 12 cycle PCR used a sample-barcoded 5' primer and a J-beta primer mix. In TCRdb, the public reads were trimmed at Q25 with fastp and aligned with MiXCR, with productive beta chains retained. Here each entry gathers all rows of one CDR3 protein and keeps the most common genes and DNA. Present in this sample are more than 900,000 distinct CDR3 sequences, around 27% of which were seen just once. In total, the top ten clones hold about 0.8% of the sample. This same sample was also taken into another study, of T cells of mothers and their children.

The sequencing sample was made of blood. The source is a girl aged 2 to 9 in good health.

The genes are TRBV6-2 or TRBV6-3 and TRBJ1-4; D may be TRBD1 (5 bases). Germline V gene lookup returns CDR1 MNHEY and CDR2 SVGEGT. V lost 8 bases to trimming and J lost 4 bases, with 14 bases between them. The CDR3 covers 14 residues. The chain's CDR3 is CASGKNRYNEKLFF. CDR3 bases: TGTGCCAGCGGGAAGAACAGGTATAATGAAAAACTGTTTTTT.

The chain joins TRBV7-2 to TRBJ2-7; 12 bases are a match to TRBD2. This CDR3 is built from 15 residues. The trim removed 3 bases at V and 7 bases at J, leaving 7 bases unmatched. The germline CDR1 and CDR2 sequences are SGHTA and FQGNSA. CDR3 sequence reads: CASSFLLAGGGEQYF. Here the CDR3 DNA reads TGTGCCAGCAGCTTTTTACTAGCGGGGGGAGGAGAGCAGTACTTC.

The CDR3 loop reads CASSYSGVSGYTF. The CDR3 nucleotides read TGTGCCAGCAGTTACTCCGGCGTCTCTGGCTACACCTTC. The chain combines TRBV6-5 with TRBJ1-2; D unclear. The CDR3 loop spans 13 amino acids. V dropped 0 bases and J dropped 7 bases, with 9 bases sitting between them. Germline V lookup: CDR1 MNHEY, CDR2 SVGAGI.

The rearrangement joins TRBV12-5 to TRBJ2-5; D unresolved. Germline assignment: CDR1 LGHNT and CDR2 FRNRAP. V lost 6 bases to trimming and J lost 11 bases, with 19 bases between them. The CDR3 extends over 13 amino acids. CDR3 loop: CASGPGRVGEQYF. The DNA for the CDR3 is TGTGCTAGTGGACCGGGCCGGGTCGGAGAGCAGTACTTC.

This clonotype showed up just once. The V call is TRBV9, the J call TRBJ1-5, with D tentatively TRBD1 (5 bases). CDR3 length: 14 amino acids. Germline V gene data show CDR1 as SGDLS and CDR2 as YYNGEE. Trimming removed 3 bases from V and 5 bases from J, with 12 bases in between. The CDR3 here is CASSASWGDQPQHF. The CDR3 nucleotides read TGTGCCAGCAGCGCCTCCTGGGGGGATCAGCCCCAGCATTTT.

The rearrangement uses TRBV28 and TRBJ1-2, with 9 bases that match TRBD1. Trimming at V came to 2 bases and at J to 1 base, leaving 5 bases not matched to a gene. Germline CDR1 and CDR2: MDHEN and SYDVKM. The CDR3 sequence is 16 residues long. The chain's CDR3 is CASSLTGQGSNYGYTF. CDR3 sequence (DNA): TGTGCCAGCAGTTTAACCGGACAGGGGAGTAACTATGGCTACACCTTC.

The V and J genes are TRBV12-3 or TRBV12-4 and TRBJ2-5, with D perhaps TRBD2 (6 bases). The CDR3 totals 14 residues. The V end was cut by 3 bases, the J end by 4 bases, with 12 bases between. The CDR3 protein is CASSLARRGETQYF. The CDR3 nucleotides read TGTGCCAGCAGTTTGGCGAGGCGGGGAGAGACCCAGTACTTC.

This CDR3 reads CASSPTLAGTYNEQFF. In DNA, the CDR3 is TGTGCCAGCAGTCCGACACTAGCGGGAACCTACAATGAGCAGTTCTTC. The chain couples TRBV6-5 to TRBJ2-1; 10 nucleotides line up with TRBD2. Unmatched junction bases numbered 6, after V lost 5 bases and J lost 2 bases. CDR1 and CDR2 (germline): MNHEY, SVGAGI. CDR3 length: 16 residues.

Details on this clonotype: An end of the junction differs from the germline gene, which may be a read error. This chain links TRBV28 with TRBJ1-2; TRBD1 is a possible D gene (6 bases). Germline loops: CDR1 MDHEN, CDR2 SYDVKM. The CDR3 spans 12 residues. The CDR3 bases are TGTGCCAGCCGAGAACAGGGTTGGGGCTGCACCTTC. Encoded protein: CASREQGWGCTF.

The chain links TRBV21-1 to TRBJ1-3; the table's D call, TRBD1, has no DNA check behind it. TRBV21-1 is shown as a pseudogene. The CDR3 loop spans 19 amino acids. The CDR3 nucleotides read TGTGCCAGCAGCAAATGGGGGCCCGGACAGGGAAACTCTGGAAACACCATATATTTT. Translating it yields CASSKWGPGQGNSGNTIYF.

This CDR3 is CSAPTGQGKHGYTF. The DNA of the CDR3 is TGCAGTGCTCCTACGGGACAGGGGAAGCATGGCTACACCTTC. The V gene is TRBV20-1, the J gene TRBJ1-2, with 10 bases matching TRBD1. The CDR3 is 14 amino acids. Per germline, CDR1 DFQATT and CDR2 SNEGSKA (reference sequence). The trim removed 5 bases at V and 6 bases at J, leaving 9 bases unmatched.

The rearrangement uses TRBV28 and TRBJ2-5; D is undetermined. Trimming shortened V by 3 bases and J by 4 bases, and 12 bases separated the two germline ends. From germline, CDR1 is MDHEN and CDR2 SYDVKM. CDR3 length: 14 amino acids. The CDR3, as DNA: TGTGCCAGCAGTTTCGAGCGCCTACGAGAGACCCAGTACTTC. Its translation is CASSFERLRETQYF.

The chain carries TRBV7-9 and TRBJ1-6; no definite D call. Germline CDR1 SEHNR, CDR2 FQNEAQ (reference sequence). The CDR3 loop spans 16 amino acids. V shed 1 base and J shed 6 bases, with 13 bases lying between them. For the CDR3, the DNA is TGTGCCAGCAGCTTAGTCGACGGACCGGTTAATTCACCCCTCCACTTT. Amino acids: CASSLVDGPVNSPLHF.

The chain combines TRBV12-3 or TRBV12-4 with TRBJ1-2, with a tentative D call TRBD1 (6 bases). V was trimmed by 8 bases and J by 0 bases, leaving 19 bases between them. This CDR3 region has 16 residues. The CDR3 reads CASAPGGGPPNYGYTF. The CDR3 region has the DNA TGTGCCAGCGCCCCCGGTGGGGGGCCCCCTAACTATGGCTACACCTTC.

The chain uses TRBV20-1 and TRBJ2-5, with 11 nucleotides matching TRBD2. This CDR3 is built from 16 residues. Germline loops: CDR1 DFQATT, CDR2 SNEGSKA (reference sequence). Trimming took 3 bases from V and 5 from J; bases not matched to a gene: 11. CDR3 DNA: TGCAGTGCTAGGGGGGAACTAGCGGGAGTATGGGAGACCCAGTACTTC. It codes for CSARGELAGVWETQYF.

There are a few counts of this clonotype. V and J are TRBV27 and TRBJ2-1; the D is unclear. Trimming shortened V by 3 bases and J by 5 bases, and 8 bases separated the two germline ends. CDR1 and CDR2 (germline): MNHEY, SMNVEV (reference sequence). This CDR3 is 13 amino acids long. The DNA for the CDR3 is TGTGCCAGCAGTTTTGGGGAAAACAATGAGCAGTTCTTC. Its translation is CASSFGENNEQFF.

The V gene is TRBV12-3 or TRBV12-4, the J gene TRBJ1-2; the D gene is possibly TRBD1 (5 bases). V was trimmed by 3 bases and J by 3 bases, leaving 8 bases between them. The CDR3 is 13 residues long. CDR3 nucleotide sequence: TGTGCCAGCAGTTTTAGCAGGGACTATGGCTACACCTTC. This sequence encodes CASSFSRDYGYTF.

CDR3 DNA sequence: TGCGCCAGCAGCCCGACTAGCGGGAGATCCTCCTACAATGAGCAGTTCTTC. As protein: CASSPTSGRSSYNEQFF. The V gene is TRBV5-1, the J gene TRBJ2-1; 12 bases align to TRBD2. The V and J ends lost 4 bases and 0 bases, in that order; junction bases with no gene match: 5. The CDR3 extends over 17 amino acids. Looked up from germline, CDR1 is SGHRS and CDR2 is YFSETQ. Variable domain in full (rest from reference TRBV5-1 and TRBJ2-1): KAGVTQTPRYLIKTRGQQVTLSCSPISGHRSVSWYQQTPGQGLQFLFEYFSETQRNKGNFPGRFSGRQFSNSRSEMNVSTLELGDSALYLCASSPTSGRSSYNEQFFGPGTRLTVL.